This entry lists 8 T cell receptor beta chains sequenced from one sample in a study of OX40 agonist ivuxolimab in advanced cancers. Only in-frame clones appear in the TCRdb table, and some are missing; sequencing was by immunoSEQ multiplex PCR. Among just under 80,000 clones listed, around four fifths were seen once. Sequencing used CD4+ or CD8+ T cells sorted from blood, obtained in a trial of the OX40 agonist ivuxolimab. Every receptor here comes from an adult with an advanced solid tumor such as melanoma, head and neck, liver or kidney cancer.

The rearrangement links TRBV10-3 to TRBJ2-2; 7 bases fit TRBD2. Germline V CDR1 and CDR2: ENHRY, SYGVKD. Trimming took 11 bases from V and 6 from J; bases not matched to a gene: 9. This CDR3 spans 13 amino acids. The CDR3 coding sequence is TGTGCCTCCGGAGCGGGGATGCCCGGGGAGCTGTTTTTT. Translation gives CASGAGMPGELFF.

The chain recombines TRBV5-1 with TRBJ1-1; tentatively, D is TRBD1 (6 bases). Germline V gene lookup returns CDR1 SGHRS and CDR2 YFSETQ. The germline V and J ends were trimmed by 1 base and 4 bases, with 20 bases remaining between them. The CDR3 is 17 residues long. In nucleotides, the CDR3 is TGCGCCAGCAGCTTGTTATATTTGGGACAACGCGCCACTGAAGCTTTCTTT. This codes for CASSLLYLGQRATEAFF. Complete variable domain (other parts from reference TRBV5-1 and TRBJ1-1): KAGVTQTPRYLIKTRGQQVTLSCSPISGHRSVSWYQQTPGQGLQFLFEYFSETQRNKGNFPGRFSGRQFSNSRSEMNVSTLELGDSALYLCASSLLYLGQRATEAFFGQGTRLTVV.

In DNA, the CDR3 is TGTGCCTGGAGTGCGACAGGGCTATACGAGCAGTACTTC. Translation gives CAWSATGLYEQYF. This rearrangement joins TRBV30 to TRBJ2-5; TRBD1 matches at 7 bases. The DNA end lines up better with TRBJ2-7; the J call may be wrong. Germline CDR1 GTSNPN, CDR2 SVGIG (reference sequence). The CDR3 sequence is 13 residues long.

This clone turned up a few times. One end of the junction fails to match germline, which may point to a read error. The gene calls are TRBV18 and TRBJ2-2, with D maybe TRBD2 (6 bases). The CDR3 is 14 residues long. The germline V gene has CDR1 KGHSH and CDR2 LQKENI. This CDR3 is CASSPPLKRGEVFF. In nucleotides, the CDR3 is TGTGCCAGCTCACCACCATTAAAGCGTGGGGAGGTGTTTTTT.

The gene calls are TRBV19 and TRBJ2-7; 11 bases align to TRBD1. The junction had 4 bases not matched to a gene; V was cut back by 6 bases and J by 6 bases. The CDR3 spans 13 residues. Germline CDR1 reads LNHDA; CDR2 reads SQIVND (reference sequence). The CDR3 is CASRPGTGGEQYF. CDR3 DNA sequence: TGTGCCAGTAGACCCGGGACAGGGGGCGAGCAGTACTTC.

CDR3 DNA: TGTGCCAGCAGCTTAGTCGCTTACTTCTATGGCTACACCTTC. Translating gives CASSLVAYFYGYTF. J is TRBJ1-2 and V is TRBV5-5, with D uncertain. Trimming removed 2 bases from V and 4 bases from J, with 12 bases in between. CDR3 size: 14 residues. From germline, CDR1 is SGHKS and CDR2 YYEKEE (reference sequence).

The chain uses TRBV7-9 and TRBJ1-2, with a possible D match to TRBD1 (6 bases). This CDR3 has 14 amino acids. Trimming took off 7 bases at V and 5 bases at J, with 17 bases between the two ends. The germline V gene has CDR1 SEHNR and CDR2 FQNEAQ (reference sequence). Written as DNA, the CDR3 is TGTGCCAGCAACTCTGGGGGGGCAGGTTATGGCTACACCTTC. As protein: CASNSGGAGYGYTF.

This chain joins TRBV7-2 and TRBJ2-3; unclear D gene. V lost 2 bases, J lost 0 bases, and 6 bases lay in between. The germline gives CDR1 SGHTA, CDR2 FQGNSA. This CDR3 is 14 amino acids long. CDR3 in amino acids: CASSLQLSTDTQYF. The DNA for the CDR3 is TGTGCCAGCAGCTTACAACTGAGCACAGATACGCAGTATTTT.